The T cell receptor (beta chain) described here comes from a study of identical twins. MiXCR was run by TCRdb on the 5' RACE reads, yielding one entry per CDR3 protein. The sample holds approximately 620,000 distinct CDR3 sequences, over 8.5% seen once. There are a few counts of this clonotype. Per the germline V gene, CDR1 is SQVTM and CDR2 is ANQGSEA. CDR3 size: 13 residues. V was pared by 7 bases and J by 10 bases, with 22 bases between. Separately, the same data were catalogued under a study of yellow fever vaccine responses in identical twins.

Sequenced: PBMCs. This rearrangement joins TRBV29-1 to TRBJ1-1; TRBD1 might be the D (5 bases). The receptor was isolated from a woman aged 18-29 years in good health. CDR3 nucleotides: TGCAGCGACGCCCGGCAGGGTTTTCTTTCAGCTTTCTTT. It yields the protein CSDARQGFLSAFF.